This T cell receptor beta chain was identified in a study of blood T cell repertoires in COVID-19. Looking at the study overall: Acute-phase and convalescent COVID-19 samples originated in the United States, Italy and Spain.

The CDR3 spans 13 residues. Between the trimmed V and J ends, which lost 4 bases and 4 bases, there was a span of 8 bases. Here immunoSEQ multiplex PCR was the method, and the copy in TCRdb shows in-frame clones only, minus some. The table lists about 310,000 clones, around 91% of them singletons, with under 1.1% in the top ten. Seattle cases were enrolled at active infection and followed longitudinally. This TCR was recovered from a woman between 35 and 50 years old with COVID-19, enrolled during active disease. The specimen was peripheral blood. This chain links TRBV12-3 or TRBV12-4 with TRBJ1-5, with D perhaps matching TRBD1 (6 bases). The CDR3, as DNA: TGTGCCAGCAGTTACAGGGTTAATCAGCCCCAGCATTTT. This translates into CASSYRVNQPQHF.